A single T cell receptor (beta chain) is shown here with its context. Its antigen remains unknown. This specimen comes from a study of graft-versus-host responses after intestinal transplantation. Broader study findings: Recipient marrow held GvH clones, some first seen in ileum or blood.

Repertoires were generated with immunoSEQ multiplex PCR, while TCRdb's copy carries only in-frame clones and drops some. Of more than 95,000 clones listed, about nine tenths are singletons. In germline, CDR1 is SGHDN, CDR2 FVKESK. The CDR3 covers 15 residues. With V trimmed by 4 bases and J by 4 bases, 9 bases remained unmatched. V is TRBV14 and J is TRBJ1-1, with 7 bases matching TRBD1. The receptor was derived from a human donor who received an intestinal transplant. Sequenced material: unstimulated CD4+ T cells sorted from spleen or lymph node cells, taken before intestinal transplant. The CDR3 DNA sequence: TGTGCCAGCAGCCCCCAGGGGGGCGAGAGCACTGAAGCTTTCTTT. Translated, it gives CASSPQGGESTEAFF.